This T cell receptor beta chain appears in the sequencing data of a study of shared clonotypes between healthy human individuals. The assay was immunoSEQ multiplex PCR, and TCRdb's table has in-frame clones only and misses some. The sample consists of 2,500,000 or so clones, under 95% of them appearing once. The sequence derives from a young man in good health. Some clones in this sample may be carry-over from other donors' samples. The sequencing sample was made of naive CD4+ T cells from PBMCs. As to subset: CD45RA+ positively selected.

The CDR3 bases are TGTGCCAGTAGTATTACTCCGCCGGACGAGCAGTACTTC. It encodes CASSITPPDEQYF. J is TRBJ2-7 and V is TRBV19; D gene unclear. V was clipped by 3 bases and J by 5 bases, with 11 bases between them. This CDR3 region has 13 residues. Germline CDR1 LNHDA, CDR2 SQIVND (reference sequence).